The TCR beta chain under discussion was sequenced for a study of beta chain features in type 1 diabetes. About this clone: Its matching antigen is unknown.

Investigators reverse transcribed all isolated RNA, so they sequenced expressed TCRB transcripts. TCRdb's copy holds only in-frame clones and misses some; the assay was immunoSEQ multiplex PCR. The sample lists approximately 150,000 clones, 63% occurring once. Study-wide results and caveats: TCRB CDR3s from Type 1 diabetes patients were moderately but significantly shorter in all four CD4+ subsets. With patients and controls alike, PCR might favor shorter templates to an equal degree. A closer apparent resemblance between naive, central memory and Treg TCRB repertoires was seen in patients than in healthy donors.

Trimming left V 3 bases short and J 4 bases short, with 12 bases between. The CDR3 has 14 residues. Germline CDR1 and CDR2: GTSNPN and SVGIG (reference sequence). Each of the CD4+ naive, central memory, regulatory and stem cell-like memory populations was sorted via CD45RO/CCR7/CD25/CD127/CD95/CD27. Sample: naive CD4+ T cells from blood. The TCR sequence derives from a young man with type 1 diabetes. The chain employs TRBV30 and TRBJ2-2, with D possibly being TRBD1 (5 bases). CDR3 loop: CAWSADTFTGELFF. The CDR3 DNA is TGTGCCTGGAGCGCGGACACCTTCACCGGGGAGCTGTTTTTT.